This T cell receptor beta chain was captured in a study of blood T cells in healthy people across ages. Study-wide points: A strong correlation between TCR beta diversity and naive T cell percentage was seen.

Germline V lookup: CDR1 SGDLS, CDR2 YYNGEE. The CDR3 has 15 amino acids. V was pared by 3 bases and J by 6 bases, with 9 bases of the junction left unmatched. This clonotype was counted a few times. What it binds is not known. A sample-barcoded 5' primer and a J-beta primer mix were used in a second PCR of roughly 6 to 11 cycles. A single record per CDR3 protein comes from TCRdb applying MiXCR to the 5' RACE reads. The sample consists of roughly 900,000 distinct CDR3 sequences, around 46% of them appearing once. The sequenced material came from blood. The sequence came from a man aged 30 to 45 in good health. This chain links TRBV9 with TRBJ2-1; 7 bases are shared with TRBD2. The CDR3 sequence: CASSGTRLLSNEQFF. CDR3 nucleotide sequence: TGTGCCAGCAGCGGGACTAGGCTCCTCTCCAATGAGCAGTTCTTC.